This T cell receptor (beta chain) was found in a study of cytomegalovirus exposure and HLA in healthy donors (dated by TCRdb to 2015 to 2018). In the study overall: According to an earlier analysis of 587 of the donors, 150 million to 200 million T cells yielded 117 million unique TCR beta sequences and 276 Gb of sequence data. An early release that covered about 600 HLA-typed donors contained approximately 300 gigabases of sequencing data and around 85 million unique TCR sequences. Among the 398 genotyped donors, about 85% belonged to the genetic ancestry cluster associated with self-reported Caucasian donors. The study aimed to test whether cataloging public T cell receptors could reveal signatures of past pathogen exposure. The study profiled the T cell repertoires of about 720 subjects by immunosequencing and related them to cytomegalovirus serostatus. A separate validation cohort of approximately 120 different subjects was used in addition to the roughly 670-subject first cohort. To predict cytomegalovirus infection status, the study combined high-throughput TCR immunosequencing, statistical association of individual TCRs with disease status, and machine learning. A later analysis re-analyzed previously published TCR beta repertoires from about 730 donors and added high-resolution HLA genotyping to study TCR occurrence patterns. In the later analysis, no new phenotypic data were used to find candidate immune exposures; instead, reliance was placed on TCR beta sequences and their occurrence across donors. An earlier analysis of approximately 500 of the donors applied high-throughput TCR beta sequencing to assess whether each TCR beta V gene segment acted as functional or pseudogenic. Donor age, sex, ethnicity and CMV serostatus were collected together with the repertoire data. Genome-wide SNP genotypes for about 55% of the roughly 670 donors were used in a later genetic analysis, which treated that subset as a discovery cohort. Every repertoire in the discovery cohort had been generated on one and the same sequencing platform. HLA typing included class I and class II loci at four-digit resolution. Typing coverage differed by locus: A, B, C, DRB1 and DQB1 were typed in roughly 629-630 donors, DQA1 in about 510, DPA1 in 600 to 610, and DPB1 in around 440. Roughly five DR-DQ haplotypes were treated as single units for association and clustering because of strong linkage in the cohort. Across approximately 400 genotyped donors of the cohort, an average of about 200,000 unique TCR beta nucleotide sequences per donor were sequenced, and around 20% of those sequences were non-productive. On the study overall, not on this receptor specifically: While some public TCRs were present in many individuals, most TCR sequences turned up only very rarely across donors. A further reported finding was that TCR beta sequences accurately predicted the HLA-A and HLA-B alleles for most subjects in the first cohort. An association between a missense DCLRE1C variant and V-gene and J-gene trimming of TCR beta chains was found in a later genetic analysis and replicated in an independent cohort. This cohort had only TCR beta chains sequenced, and the lack of alpha or paired-chain data limited which features could be detected. A later analysis associated 15,000 or so TCR beta sequences with specific HLA alleles at a false discovery rate of 0.05. In a later genetic analysis, fewer N-insertions in productive TCRs were reported among donors in an Asian-associated ancestry cluster than the roughly 700-donor mean. In the study, 164 TCR beta chains were listed as associated with cytomegalovirus. Broadly in line with IMGT annotations, most TCR beta V segments showed up in productive rearrangements about 87% or about 30% of the time in an earlier analysis of several hundred of the donors. The authors suggested that the approach could potentially be extended to other disease states and immunological phenotypes. A cluster of highly shared sequence variants was judged likely to be a technical artifact of the sequencing pipeline. HLA typing was unavailable for some donors at each locus, so association tests used only the typed subset. CMV serostatus was the only immune exposure information available for the cohort. In vitro tests confirmed that three of the cytomegalovirus-associated TCR beta chains recognize cytomegalovirus antigens. Strong co-occurrence of HLA alleles, especially DR and DQ, made assigning TCR associations to individual alleles difficult. Presence/absence analyses assumed roughly uniform sequencing depth across donors, an assumption that may not hold. A later analysis found that TCR association rates varied across HLA loci, with DRB1 alleles showing the most associated TCRs and HLA-C alleles the fewest. Cytomegalovirus status was reported to be diagnosed by the classifier with high specificity and sensitivity in both the original and validation cohorts. Compared with equally common non-associated chains, HLA-associated TCR beta chains in a later analysis were more clonally expanded and had lower generation probabilities. Most CMV-associated TCR beta chains appeared to be HLA-restricted in a later analysis, and the HLA associations seemed to be driven largely by CMV exposure. Correlated functional status among segregating V segments might be attributable to linkage disequilibrium, but an unknown experimental factor could not be ruled out. In a later analysis, several top co-occurrence clusters were reported to appear linked to parvovirus B19, influenza, CMV and Epstein-Barr virus. The earlier analysis of almost 600 of the donors excluded about 16 rarely observed V segments, including chromosome 9 orphons, because counts were too low.

In total, roughly 670 healthy bone marrow donors made up the cohort. Cohort members were all nominally healthy when sampled, although unrecorded immune exposures were likely present. The donor tested CMV seronegative, placing the donor among the 350 or so seronegative members of the cohort. A peripheral blood sample was provided by each donor, and peripheral blood mononuclear cells were used for TCR beta sequencing. The Qiagen DNeasy Blood Extraction Kit was used to extract genomic DNA from the blood cell samples. The method behind the library was the immunoSEQ multiplex PCR assay. For the multiplex PCR, a mixture combining 60 forward primers for TCR Vbeta segments and 13 reverse primers for TCR Jbeta segments was used. Amplification of the CDR3 region of rearranged TCR beta genes was performed with a multiplex PCR assay on genomic DNA. Amplified TCR beta libraries were sequenced as 87-base-pair reads on the Illumina HiSeq System. Per the authors' processing: In a later analysis, 70 million to 95 million unique TCR beta chains were counted across the 650 to 700 repertoires, and around 11 million of these chains were shared by at least two donors. To remove PCR and sequencing errors, raw reads were error-corrected and collapsed into unique sequences using a nearest-neighbor algorithm that merged closely related sequences. CDR3 sequences were aligned to IMGT reference sequences to assign V, D and J gene segments. For a sequence to be retained, a match of at least six nucleotides to both a V gene segment and a J gene segment was required. A rearrangement counted as productive if the CDR3 had no stop codons and remained in frame with V and J, and every other rearrangement counted as non-productive. Following IMGT convention, CDR3 was defined as the stretch from the second conserved V-encoded cysteine to the conserved J-encoded phenylalanine. The earlier analysis of a few hundred of the donors excluded any sequence lacking an unambiguous match to a single V gene segment. In an earlier analysis of approximately 560 of the donors, a V segment was called functional when productive rearrangements were above 56.7%, and segregating when the standard deviation between donors exceeded 5%. A statistical classification framework was built for diagnosing cytomegalovirus status from the catalog of TCR beta chain sequences. In a later analysis, TCR nucleotide sequences were compared against IMGT/GENE-DB human TR gene sequences so that V and J genes could be assigned. Using the TCRdist pipeline, a later analysis assigned CDR3 sequences along with most-parsimonious VDJ recombination scenarios. A later analysis defined each TCR beta chain by its CDR3 amino acid sequence plus V-gene family, and excluded reads lacking a unique V-gene family. A later analysis removed 600 or so highly shared, low-generation-probability nucleotide sequences to deal with suspected cross-contamination and a sequencing artifact. In a later analysis, a clonal expansion index was calculated for each public chain from normalized within-repertoire ranks of inferred template counts. A later analysis computed generation probabilities with a VDJ recombination model fitted to out-of-frame rearrangements, and checked the results against IGoR. In a later analysis, hypergeometric tests were used to score TCR-TCR, TCR-HLA and TCR-CMV co-occurrence, with a repertoire-size bias correction applied to TCR pairs. In a later analysis, false discovery rates were estimated by permuting HLA or CMV assignments 20 times. In a later analysis, co-occurring TCRs were grouped using DBSCAN, and TCRdist sequence similarity was added for clustering within HLA-allele-positive subsets. Co-occurrence clustering excluded repertoires with fewer than 30,000 or more than 120,000 public chains, plus five with anomalous nucleotide sharing. Held by TCRdb, this immuneACCESS table contains in-frame sequences only and omits some clones. Under half of the omission traces to an unresolved V gene where checked; the cause of the rest is unknown. The D gene and trimming were derived from the DNA, and the V and J assignments and clone size from that table. The sample contains approximately 91,000 clones, 69% of them found a single time. About 1.3% of the sample comes from the top ten.

In regard to this clone: The clone's antigen remains unknown. No much larger clone exists at a distance of one base, and base qualities are not known.

Sequencing input: PBMCs. The clonotype was recovered from a female donor in good health and CMV-seronegative.

Read as DNA, the sequence is TGTGCCAGCAGTTGGGACAGGGACTATGGCTACACCTTC. It codes for CASSWDRDYGYTF. The chain couples TRBV27 to TRBJ1-2, and 9 junction bases match TRBD1. From the cysteine up to the phenylalanine, the CDR3 has a length of 13 residues. The read is trimmed to its CDR3 DNA, 39 bases read in frame from base 1. V ends up 4 bases short and J 3 bases short, with an unmatched junction base count of 0. CDR1 and CDR2 were assigned from the germline V gene (reference sequence) as MNHEY and SMNVEV.